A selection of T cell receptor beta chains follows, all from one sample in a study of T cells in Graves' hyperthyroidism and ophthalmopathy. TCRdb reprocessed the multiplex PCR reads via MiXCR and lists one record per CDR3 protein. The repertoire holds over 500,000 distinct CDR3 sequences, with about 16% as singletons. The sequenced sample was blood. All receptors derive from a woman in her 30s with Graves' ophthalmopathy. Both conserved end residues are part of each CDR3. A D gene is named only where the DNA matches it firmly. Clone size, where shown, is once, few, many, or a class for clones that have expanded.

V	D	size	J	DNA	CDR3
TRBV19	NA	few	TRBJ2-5	TGTGCCAGTAGTACCCAGGGATTCGGAGAGACCCAGTACTTC	CASSTQGFGETQYF
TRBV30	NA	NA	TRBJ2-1	TGTGCCTGGAATGGGGGACGCAATGAGCAGTTCTTC	CAWNGGRNEQFF
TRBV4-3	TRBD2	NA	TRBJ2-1	TGCGCCAGCAGCCACGAGCCGGCTAGCGGGCAATCCTACAATGAGCAGTTCTTC	CASSHEPASGQSYNEQFF
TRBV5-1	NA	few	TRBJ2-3	TGCGCCAGCAGAGGGGGTTGGGGGATCTCTGTCCGAACTAGCACAGATACGCAGTATTTT	CASRGGWGISVRTSTDTQYF
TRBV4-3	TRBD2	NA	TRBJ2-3	TGCGCCAGCAGCCAAGACAGGGAGGGAACAGATACGCAGTATTTT	CASSQDREGTDTQYF
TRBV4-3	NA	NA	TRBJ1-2	TGCGCCAGCAGCCAAGATATCGCCAGTTATGGCTACACCTTC	CASSQDIASYGYTF
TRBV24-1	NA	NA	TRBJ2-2	TGTGCCACCAGTGATTTTTTGGGCAGGGGTAACACCGGGGAGCTGTTTTTT	CATSDFLGRGNTGELFF
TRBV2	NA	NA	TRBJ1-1	TGTGCCAGCAGTTCCGGGGCCAGGACTGAAGCTTTCTTT	CASSSGARTEAFF
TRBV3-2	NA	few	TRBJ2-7	TGTGCCAGCAGCCAACAAGACGACGGGACAGTCCACGAGCAGTACTTC	CASSQQDDGTVHEQYF
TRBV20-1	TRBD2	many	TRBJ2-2	TGCAGTGCTAGTGAGCATTTAGCGGGGAACACCGGGGAGCTGTTTTTT	CSASEHLAGNTGELFF
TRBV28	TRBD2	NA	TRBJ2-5	TGTGCCAGCAGTACGCCGGTTGGACTAGCGGGATTTGAGACCCAGTACTTC	CASSTPVGLAGFETQYF
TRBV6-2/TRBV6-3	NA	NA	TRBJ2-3	TGTGCCAGCCAGGGACAACCAACAGATACGCAGTATTTT	CASQGQPTDTQYF
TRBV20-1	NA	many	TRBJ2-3	TGCAGTGCTAGACCTCATAGCACAGATACGCAGTATTTT	CSARPHSTDTQYF
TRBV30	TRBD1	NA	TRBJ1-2	TGTGCCTGGGACAGGGTAGGCGGCTACACCTTC	CAWDRVGGYTF
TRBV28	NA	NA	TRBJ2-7	TGTGCCAGCAGCCGGAGTCAGAAAGATTCGCAGTACTTC	CASSRSQKDSQYF
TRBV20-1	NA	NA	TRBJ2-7	TGCAGTGCCCGAAAGGGGGGTGCGGGGGCCTACGAGCAGTACTTC	CSARKGGAGAYEQYF
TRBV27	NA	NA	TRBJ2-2	TGTGCCAGCAGCCCTCGAACCCTGAACACCGGGGAGCTGTTTTTT	CASSPRTLNTGELFF
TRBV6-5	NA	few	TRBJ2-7	TGTGCCAGCAGTTACTATGGGGGTAACTACGAGCAGTACTTC	CASSYYGGNYEQYF
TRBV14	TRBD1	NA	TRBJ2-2	TGTGCCAGCAGCCAAGATTCGGGGACAGCGAACACCGGGGAGCTGTTTTTT	CASSQDSGTANTGELFF
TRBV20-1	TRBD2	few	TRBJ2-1	TGCAGTGCTAGGGCGGGACTAGCGGGAGTTGAGCAGTTCTTC	CSARAGLAGVEQFF
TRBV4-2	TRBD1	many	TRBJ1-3	TGTGCCAGCAGCCAAGCAATGGGACAGTATGGGAACACCATATATTTT	CASSQAMGQYGNTIYF
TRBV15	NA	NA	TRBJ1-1	TGTGCCACCAGCCCGGGGTTGAACACTGAAGCTTTCTTT	CATSPGLNTEAFF
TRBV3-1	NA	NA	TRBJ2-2	TGTGCCAGCGGACTGGGTCCGCGAATTTTT	CASGLGPRIF
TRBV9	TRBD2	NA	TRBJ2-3	TGTGCCAGCAGCGCGAGCGGGAGGCTCACAGATACGCAGTATTTT	CASSASGRLTDTQYF
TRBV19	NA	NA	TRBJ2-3	TGTGCCAGTAGTATCTCGCCGGGGCCCACAGATACGCAGTATTTT	CASSISPGPTDTQYF
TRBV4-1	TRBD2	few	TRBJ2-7	TGCGCCAGCAGCCAAGTCGGACTAGCGGGAGACGAGCAGTACTTC	CASSQVGLAGDEQYF
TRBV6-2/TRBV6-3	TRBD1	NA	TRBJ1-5	TGTGCCAGCAGTGATCCGGGACAGGGTATACCCCAGCATTTT	CASSDPGQGIPQHF
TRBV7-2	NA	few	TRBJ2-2	TGTGCCAGCAGCTTGGGCAGGGGGGTGCCCGGGGAGCTGTTTTTT	CASSLGRGVPGELFF
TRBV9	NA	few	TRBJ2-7	TGTGCCAGCAGCGTAGTAGACTCGGGGTACGAGCAGTACTTC	CASSVVDSGYEQYF
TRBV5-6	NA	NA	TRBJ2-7	TGTGCCACTCATTCGAGTTCCTACGAGCAGCACTTC	CATHSSSYEQHF
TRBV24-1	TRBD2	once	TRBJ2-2	TGTGCCACCAGTGATGGCGGGAGGGATCCCACCGGGGAGCTGTTTTTT	CATSDGGRDPTGELFF
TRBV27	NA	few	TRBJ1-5	TGTGCCAGCCACCCCGGGACTAGACGGGGCAATCAGCCCCAGCATTTT	CASHPGTRRGNQPQHF
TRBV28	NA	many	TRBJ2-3	TGTGCCAGCAGTTCCTATCGAGAAACAGATACGCAGTATTTT	CASSSYRETDTQYF
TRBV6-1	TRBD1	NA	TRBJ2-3	TGTGCCAGCAGCCGGGAAGGGGGCCCCACAGATACGCAGTATTTT	CASSREGGPTDTQYF
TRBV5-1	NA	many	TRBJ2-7	TGCGCCAGCAGCTTGGACGGAGGGGGCGAGCAGTACTTC	CASSLDGGGEQYF
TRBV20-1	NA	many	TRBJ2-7	TGCAGTGCTAGAGTGGAAAGGAGGGGGTCTGGCGAGCAGTACTTC	CSARVERRGSGEQYF
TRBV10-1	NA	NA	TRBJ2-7	TGCGCCAGCACCCTCGGTGATCGAGGGAGGGAGCAGTACTTC	CASTLGDRGREQYF